This TCR beta chain emerged from a study of blood T cell repertoires in COVID-19. Study summary: Researchers got acute and convalescent COVID-19 samples from the United States, Italy and Spain.

Authors' methods: Estimated nucleated cell counts came from reference gene primer amplification. The protocol was immunoSEQ multiplex PCR, while the TCRdb copy is restricted to in-frame clones and leaves out a portion. The V and J calls and the clone size are those of that table, but D and trimming were determined from the DNA. The sample records some 290,000 clones, 89% being singletons. Germline lookup yields CDR1 MNHNY and CDR2 SVGAGI (reference sequence). The CDR3 is 12 amino acids. Trimming took off 4 bases at V and 1 base at J, with 3 bases between the two ends. This clone was seen only a few times. Seattle's cohort entered during active infection and was followed longitudinally.

The rearrangement joins TRBV6-6 to TRBJ2-3; D remains ambiguous. The clonotype comes from a woman in her 30s with COVID-19, enrolled during active disease. Sequencing input: peripheral blood. The CDR3 here is CASSSGTDTQYF. For the CDR3, the DNA is TGTGCCAGCAGTTCAGGCACAGATACGCAGTATTTT.